These T cell receptor beta chains were read from a single sample in a study of T-cell reconstitution after alpha-beta-depleted transplantation in children. TCRdb processed the PCR reads anew with MiXCR; each CDR3 protein has one entry. In the table there are hundreds of thousands of distinct CDR3 sequences, 16% of which are singletons. The sample in question was PBMCs from the stem cell graft donor, obtained from the stem cell graft. Receptor source: a human donor who donated a stem cell graft to a child with acute myeloid leukemia. Both conserved end residues are part of each CDR3. The D gene is left open where the match is weak. Expanded clones are given a class, and other clones once, few, many or no size at all.

cdr3_nt cdr3_aa d_call j_call cdr3_length v_call clone_size
TGTGCTAGTGCCTTGGGGGATCAGCCCCAGCATTTT CASALGDQPQHF - TRBJ1-5 12 TRBV12-5 -
TGTGCCAGCAGTCCCCCAAATTTAGGTGACAATGAGCAGTTCTTC CASSPPNLGDNEQFF - TRBJ2-1 15 TRBV12-3/TRBV12-4 few
TGCGCCAGCAGCCGGGAGGGGACAGTACCCTACAATGAGCAGTTCTTC CASSREGTVPYNEQFF - TRBJ2-1 16 TRBV5-1 -
TGTGCCAGGGGGACAGGGCTTCGCTATGGCTACACCTTC CARGTGLRYGYTF TRBD1 TRBJ1-2 13 TRBV6-1 many
TGTGCCAGCAGCTCAGGAGGGTTCGGCTATGGCTACACCTTC CASSSGGFGYGYTF - TRBJ1-2 14 TRBV5-6 many
TGTGCCAGCAGCAAAACAGGGGCGCGGTTAGGCACTGAAGCTTTCTTT CASSKTGARLGTEAFF TRBD1 TRBJ1-1 16 TRBV5-6 many
TGCAGTGCTAGCCTGACTAGCGGGGCGCTCCCCTACTACAATGAGCAGTTCTTC CSASLTSGALPYYNEQFF TRBD2 TRBJ2-1 18 TRBV20-1 many
TGCAGTGCTAGGTCGGGTTTGGAGACCCAGTACTTC CSARSGLETQYF - TRBJ2-5 12 TRBV20-1 many
TGTGCCAGCAGCCCGGCCGCCGCGAGGGCTGGCTACGAGCAGTACTTC CASSPAAARAGYEQYF - TRBJ2-7 16 TRBV7-2 few
TGTGCCACCAGTGATCGCCAGGACAGGGGAGGATATGAGCAGTTCTTC CATSDRQDRGGYEQFF TRBD1 TRBJ2-1 16 TRBV24-1 many
TGCAGTGCTCTGGGGGGGCACGCAAACATTCAGTACTTC CSALGGHANIQYF - TRBJ2-4 13 TRBV20-1 many
TGCAGCGTTGACCTGGGATACACAGATACGCAGTATTTT CSVDLGYTDTQYF - TRBJ2-3 13 TRBV29-1 many
TGTGCCAGCAGTGAATCCTCTCAGGGTCAGCCCCAGCATTTT CASSESSQGQPQHF - TRBJ1-5 14 TRBV6-4 many